This T cell receptor beta chain was captured in a study of identical twins. Every donor was a healthy Caucasian. Per the germline V gene, CDR1 is SGHTA and CDR2 is FQGTGA. This CDR3 comprises 15 residues. Trimming took off 0 bases at V and 0 bases at J, with 7 bases between the two ends. Findings and caveats of the study: Alpha sequences out of frame and shared by twins had excess low generation probability. The models gave estimates that fell short of the out-of-frame TCR alpha sharing seen in monozygotic twins.

About this clonotype itself: Antigen: not known.

TCRdb redid the calling of the 5' RACE reads with MiXCR, one entry per CDR3 protein. The data show roughly 750,000 distinct CDR3 sequences, around 20% seen once. These data were likewise used in another study, on T cells expressing NK-cell markers. In that study: Four donors showed these clonotypes also leading the CD3+CD56-NKG2C+ fraction.

This TCR came from a woman aged 18-29 years in good health. Sequencing used PBMCs. V usage is TRBV7-3 and J usage is TRBJ2-3; maybe TRBD1 (5 bases). CDR3 bases: TGTGCCAGCAGCTTAACTGGGGCTAGCACAGATACGCAGTATTTT. Amino acid sequence: CASSLTGASTDTQYF.